The 26 T cell receptor beta chains given below trace back to one sample, sequenced in a study of long-term antiretroviral therapy in people with HIV. At the survey level, the v3.0 immunoSEQ assay was run. Produced via immunoSEQ multiplex PCR; TCRdb's table is partial and in-frame only. The sample includes about 25,000 clones, just over 85% of them seen just once. The specimen comprised unsorted PBMCs, sampled 1.2 years after starting antiretroviral therapy. The receptors were gathered from a man aged 45-65 years with HIV.

This chain connects TRBV5-1 to TRBJ2-7; D may be TRBD1 (5 bases). This CDR3 comprises 15 residues. Germline values: CDR1 SGHRS, CDR2 YFSETQ. The ends were cut back, 1 base at V and 0 bases at J, with 11 bases in the middle. In DNA, the CDR3 is TGCGCCAGCAGCTTGTCCAGGGTCCCCTCCTACGAGCAGTACTTC. Translated, it gives CASSLSRVPSYEQYF.

The genes are TRBV7-2 and TRBJ2-3; tentatively, D is TRBD1 (5 bases). Germline CDR1 SGHTA, CDR2 FQGNSA. With 5 bases removed from V and 2 bases from J, the gap between germline ends came to 17 bases. This CDR3 contains 16 residues. In DNA form, the CDR3 reads TGTGCCAGCAGCCCAAGGGGTCTGTCTCTCACAGATACGCAGTATTTT. It yields the protein CASSPRGLSLTDTQYF. The whole variable domain, remainder taken from reference TRBV7-2 and TRBJ2-3, is GAGVSQSPSNKVTEKGKDVELRCDPISGHTALYWYRQSLGQGLEFLIYFQGNSAPDKSGLPSDRFSAERTGGSVSTLTIQRTQQEDSAVYLCASSPRGLSLTDTQYFGPGTRLTVL.

This chain joins TRBV4-3 and TRBJ2-1; D may match TRBD1 or TRBD2 (5 bases each). Germline CDR1 is LGHNA and CDR2 is YSLEER. This CDR3 comprises 15 residues. Deletions cut 4 bases from V and 4 bases from J, with 14 bases between. In DNA, the CDR3 is TGCGCCAGCAGCCCACGGGACGACGGTTACAATGAGCAGTTCTTC. It is translated as CASSPRDDGYNEQFF.

This chain connects TRBV7-2 to TRBJ2-1; D is perhaps TRBD2 (6 bases). Deletions cut 3 bases from V and 6 bases from J, with 12 bases between. This CDR3 is 14 amino acids long. Germline V gene sequence: CDR1 SGHTA, CDR2 FQGNSA. In DNA, the CDR3 is TGTGCCAGCAGCTTTTACCGGGGAGGCAATGAGCAGTTCTTC. Encoded protein: CASSFYRGGNEQFF.

The chain couples TRBV6-6 to TRBJ2-3, with D perhaps matching TRBD2 (6 bases). V was trimmed by 2 bases and J by 5 bases, leaving 11 bases between them. CDR3 size: 14 residues. Germline V gene sequence: CDR1 MNHNY, CDR2 SVGAGI (reference sequence). The CDR3 sequence is CASSYRGVGDTQYF. In DNA form, the CDR3 reads TGTGCCAGCAGTTACCGCGGGGTGGGAGATACGCAGTATTTT.

The chain uses TRBV28 and TRBJ2-2; D is undetermined. The CDR3 is 15 amino acids. Germline lookup yields CDR1 MDHEN and CDR2 SYDVKM. V lost 6 bases, J lost 0 bases, and 11 bases lay in between. The CDR3 region has the DNA TGTGCCAGCAGCCTCGTCGTAGCGAACACCGGGGAGCTGTTTTTT. Protein: CASSLVVANTGELFF.

The chain uses TRBV7-9 and TRBJ1-2, with TRBD1 identical over 11 bases. Trimming took 2 bases from V and 4 from J; bases not matched to a gene: 12. The CDR3 is made up of 18 amino acids. Germline values: CDR1 SEHNR, CDR2 FQNEAQ (reference sequence). CDR3 in DNA: TGTGCCAGCAGCTTACCTGGACAGGGGGCGCCGGAAACCTATGGCTACACCTTC. Translating gives CASSLPGQGAPETYGYTF.

This clone was observed once. CDR3: CATSGTSGGSEQFF. The DNA of the CDR3 is TGTGCCACCAGCGGGACTAGCGGGGGTAGTGAGCAGTTCTTC. This sequence joins TRBV15 and TRBJ2-1, with 14 bases lining up with TRBD2. The ends lost 5 bases at V and 9 bases at J; junction bases unmatched: 3. This CDR3 has 14 amino acids. The germline V gene encodes CDR1 LNHNV and CDR2 YYDKDF (reference sequence).

V is TRBV10-3 and J is TRBJ1-1, with TRBD1 identical over 7 bases. The CDR3 has 15 amino acids. Germline CDR1 ENHRY, CDR2 SYGVKD. V dropped 0 bases and J dropped 2; count of bases not matched to a gene: 3. The CDR3 DNA reads TGTGCCATCAGTGAGTCTCCAGGGGGTAACACTGAAGCTTTCTTT. Translation: CAISESPGGNTEAFF.

The V gene is TRBV5-6, the J gene TRBJ1-6; no definite D call. Per the germline V gene, CDR1 is SGHDT and CDR2 is YYEEEE. The CDR3 sequence is 13 residues long. Trimming took 4 bases from V and 7 from J, leaving 9 bases between them. The CDR3 reads CASSLQLNSPLHF. The CDR3 DNA follows: TGTGCCAGCAGCCTACAACTGAATTCACCCCTCCACTTT.

This clone has just one count. In nucleotides, the CDR3 is TGTGCCAGCAGCTTTTCACTCAGAAAAGAGACCCAGTACTTC. Protein sequence: CASSFSLRKETQYF. This chain links TRBV14 with TRBJ2-5; unclear D gene. Germline CDR1 reads SGHDN; CDR2 reads FVKESK. Trimming removed 5 bases at V and 3 bases at J, with 13 bases between. The CDR3 length is 14 residues.

The J gene is TRBJ1-5, the V gene TRBV5-1, with D tentatively TRBD1 (6 bases). This CDR3 contains 15 residues. The V gene lost 6 bases and the J gene lost 1 base, with 14 bases spanning the gap. Per germline, CDR1 SGHRS and CDR2 YFSETQ. The CDR3 DNA reads TGCGCCAGCATCAGGGGTTTAGGCAGCAATCAGCCCCAGCATTTT. Amino acids: CASIRGLGSNQPQHF.

CDR3 bases: TGTGCCAGCAGCCTTTCCGGGACAGGGGGGTCCAGAAACACCATATATTTT. As protein: CASSLSGTGGSRNTIYF. V is TRBV9 and J is TRBJ1-3; 11 bases fit TRBD1. The germline gives CDR1 SGDLS, CDR2 YYNGEE. With V trimmed by 4 bases and J by 5 bases, 11 bases remained unmatched. The CDR3 runs to 17 residues. Drawing the rest from reference TRBV9 and TRBJ1-3, the complete variable domain is DSGVTQTPKHLITATGQRVTLRCSPRSGDLSVYWYQQSLDQGLQFLIQYYNGEERAKGNILERFSAQQFPDLHSELNLSSLELGDSALYFCASSLSGTGGSRNTIYFGEGSWLTVV.

This clone appeared once. The same CDR3 also results from other DNA sequences found in this sample. The genes are TRBV9 and TRBJ1-1; D unresolved. The CDR3 loop spans 14 amino acids. The V end was cut by 0 bases, the J end by 8 bases, with 14 bases between. Germline V gene data show CDR1 as SGDLS and CDR2 as YYNGEE. CDR3 in DNA: TGTGCCAGCAGCGTAGCTTACCGAGGTACCGAAGCTTTCTTT. It is translated as CASSVAYRGTEAFF.

The DNA for the CDR3 is TGTGCCAGCAAGGCGGGACAGGGTAGGAACGAGCAGTACTTC. As protein: CASKAGQGRNEQYF. This chain connects TRBV2 to TRBJ2-7; 9 positions match TRBD1. Germline V gives CDR1 SNHLY, CDR2 FYNNEI. The CDR3 has 14 amino acids. J gave up 5 bases and V 7 bases, and 9 bases lay outside the gene matches. The variable domain in full, with the rest retrieved from reference TRBV2 and TRBJ2-7, is EPEVTQTPSHQVTQMGQEVILRCVPISNHLYFYWYRQILGQKVEFLVSFYNNEISEKSEIFDDQFSVERPDGSNFTLKIRSTKLEDSAMYFCASKAGQGRNEQYFGPGTRLTVT.

This clone came up once. The gene calls are TRBV5-1 and TRBJ2-5; no clear D. The CDR3 has 11 residues. Trimming took off 4 bases at V and 3 bases at J, with 4 bases between the two ends. The germline CDR1 and CDR2 sequences are SGHRS and YFSETQ. CDR3 nucleotides: TGCGCCAGCAGCAGAGAAGAGACCCAGTACTTC. Translation: CASSREETQYF.

The CDR3: CASSLDQRDTQYF. The CDR3 DNA follows: TGTGCCAGCAGCTTAGACCAGAGGGATACGCAGTATTTT. The chain uses TRBV7-9 and TRBJ2-3; D uncertain. This CDR3 region has 13 residues. With 1 base removed from V and 6 bases from J, the gap between germline ends came to 8 bases. CDR1 and CDR2 from the germline V gene are SEHNR and FQNEAQ (reference sequence).

The chain couples TRBV18 to TRBJ1-6, with D possibly being TRBD1 (5 bases). Germline V gene data show CDR1 as KGHSH and CDR2 as LQKENI. V shed 4 bases and J shed 7 bases, with 14 bases lying between them. The CDR3 runs to 15 residues. CDR3 in amino acids: CASSLQGGNNSPLHF. In DNA, the CDR3 is TGTGCCAGCTCACTGCAGGGAGGAAACAATTCACCCCTCCACTTT.

The genes are TRBV28 and TRBJ1-6; 12 positions match TRBD1. V dropped 6 bases and J dropped 10; count of bases not matched to a gene: 7. The CDR3 is 15 residues long. The germline V gene encodes CDR1 MDHEN and CDR2 SYDVKM. The CDR3 region has the DNA TGTGCCAGCAGGAGGGACAGGGGGCGCGGATCACCCCTCCACTTT. Amino acids: CASRRDRGRGSPLHF.

This clone came up a few times. The genes are TRBV4-2 and TRBJ1-2; a possible D gene is TRBD1 (5 bases). This CDR3 contains 14 residues. The V and J ends lost 0 bases and 7 bases respectively, with 12 bases between them. The germline CDR1 and CDR2 sequences are LGHNA and YNFKEQ. The CDR3 bases are TGTGCCAGCAGCCAAGATTTGTCAGGGCCTGGCTACACCTTC. Protein sequence: CASSQDLSGPGYTF.

V gene TRBV15 combines with J gene TRBJ2-1; 9 nucleotides match TRBD2. Losses at the gene ends were 0 bases for V and 9 bases for J; bases not matched to a gene: 6. The CDR3 contains 15 residues. CDR1 and CDR2 (germline): LNHNV, YYDKDF (reference sequence). The CDR3 here is CATSREARGGGEQFF. The CDR3 DNA reads TGTGCCACCAGCAGAGAAGCGCGGGGGGGAGGTGAGCAGTTCTTC. The complete variable domain, with remaining parts taken from reference TRBV15 and TRBJ2-1, reads DAMVIQNPRYQVTQFGKPVTLSCSQTLNHNVMYWYQQKSSQAPKLLFHYYDKDFNNEADTPDNFQSRRPNTSFCFLDIRSPGLGDTAMYLCATSREARGGGEQFFGPGTRLTVL.

The V call is TRBV27, the J call TRBJ1-1; 10 bases are shared with TRBD1. CDR1 and CDR2 from the germline V gene are MNHEY and SMNVEV (reference sequence). V lost 3 bases and J lost 3; bases outside the gene matches: 4. The CDR3 has 15 residues. The DNA for the CDR3 is TGTGCCAGCAGTTTTCTAGGACAGGGGGACACTGAAGCTTTCTTT. This codes for CASSFLGQGDTEAFF.

This chain uses TRBV13 with TRBJ1-2; possibly TRBD1 for D (5 bases). V was trimmed by 3 bases and J by 6 bases, leaving 14 bases between them. This CDR3 has 14 amino acids. Germline-derived CDR1 and CDR2 are PRHDT and FYEKMQ (reference sequence). As DNA, the CDR3 is TGTGCCAGCAGCTTTGGGACGCCCGGGGATGGCTACACCTTC. It yields the protein CASSFGTPGDGYTF.

The CDR3 nucleotides are TGTGCCAGCAGGATGGGCGGGGGGAACACTGAAGCTTTCTTT. Its translation: CASRMGGGNTEAFF. The chain uses TRBV28 and TRBJ1-1; D is perhaps TRBD1 (5 bases). This CDR3 has 14 amino acids. The germline V gene encodes CDR1 MDHEN and CDR2 SYDVKM. V lost 6 bases and J 1 base, leaving 12 bases between the germline ends.

The V call is TRBV9, the J call TRBJ2-2; D not certain. V lost 0 bases to trimming and J lost 4 bases, with 13 bases between them. CDR1 SGDLS and CDR2 YYNGEE come from the germline V gene. CDR3 size: 16 residues. CDR3 sequence (DNA): TGTGCCAGCAGCGTAGTAACCCCAGGCAGCACCGGGGAGCTGTTTTTT. Its protein is CASSVVTPGSTGELFF.

The chain combines TRBV18 with TRBJ2-2; no clear D. Germline CDR1 and CDR2: KGHSH and LQKENI. The CDR3 extends over 13 amino acids. Between the trimmed V and J ends, which lost 3 bases and 4 bases, there was a span of 6 bases. CDR3 nucleotides: TGTGCCAGCTCACCTTTGAGCACCGGGGAGCTGTTTTTT. Translation: CASSPLSTGELFF.